A selection of T cell receptor beta chains follows, all from one sample in a study of cytomegalovirus exposure and HLA in healthy donors. Produced via immunoSEQ multiplex PCR; TCRdb's table is partial and in-frame only. Of 70,000 to 90,000 clones listed, 60% to 75% were seen once; the top ten hold less than 25%. The sample consisted of PBMCs. Receptor source: a man in his forties in good health and CMV-seropositive. Each CDR3 is given with its conserved first and last residue. D genes are given only for firm matches. A clone size is listed for some rows: how often the clone was seen (once, few, many), or a class if it is expanded.

j_call clone_size d_call cdr3_length v_call cdr3_nt cdr3_aa
TRBJ2-1 - - 14 TRBV7-2 TGTGCCAGCAGCCATCCACGGACTGACAATGAGCAGTTCTTC CASSHPRTDNEQFF
TRBJ1-1 once - 14 TRBV6-6 TGTGCCTGCTTACCGGGACATCCGAACACTGAAGCTTTCTTT CACLPGHPNTEAFF
TRBJ1-2 - TRBD1 14 TRBV28 TGTGCCAGCAGTCCCAGGGGGGTCGGCTATGGCTACACCTTC CASSPRGVGYGYTF
TRBJ2-7 few TRBD1 15 TRBV4-2 TGTGCCAGCAGCCAAGATGAGACAGGGGGCTACGAGCAGTACTTC CASSQDETGGYEQYF
TRBJ1-3 - - 16 TRBV6-1 TGTGCCAGCAGTGAAGCGATTTTTACGGCTGGAAACACCATATATTTT CASSEAIFTAGNTIYF
TRBJ2-7 - TRBD2 14 TRBV30 TGTGCCTGGAGTGTACTAGCGGGGGGCTACGAGCAGTACTTC CAWSVLAGGYEQYF
TRBJ2-7 few TRBD1 13 TRBV9 TGTGCCAGCAGCGATGACAGGGCCCACGAGCAGTACTTC CASSDDRAHEQYF
TRBJ2-7 - - 11 TRBV6-5 TGTGCCAGCCGTTTCCTTTACGAGCAGTACTTC CASRFLYEQYF
TRBJ2-7 - TRBD1 16 TRBV5-4 TGTGCCAGCAGCTTGGGGGACAGGGTTGTCTCCTACGAGCAGTACTTC CASSLGDRVVSYEQYF
TRBJ1-1 - - 17 TRBV15 TGTGCCACCAGCAGAGAAAAGGGAAGGGGCCTAAACACTGAAGCTTTCTTT CATSREKGRGLNTEAFF
TRBJ1-2 - - 13 TRBV11-3 TGTGCCAGCAGCTTAGCGGGGGGCTATGGCTACACCTTC CASSLAGGYGYTF
TRBJ1-1 few - 12 TRBV25-1 TGTGCCAGCAGTGGAGGATGGACTGAAGCTTTCTTT CASSGGWTEAFF
TRBJ2-5 - - 11 TRBV7-2 TGTGCCAGCAGCCCCCGGGAGACCCAGTACTTC CASSPRETQYF
TRBJ2-7 - TRBD1 14 TRBV5-6 TGTGCCAGCAGGTCCCGGGACAGGGGACACGAGCAGTACTTC CASRSRDRGHEQYF
TRBJ1-4 - - 14 TRBV4-1 TGCGCCAGCAGCCAAGTTTCAGTAAATGAAAAACTGTTTTTT CASSQVSVNEKLFF
TRBJ1-5 - - 13 TRBV5-6 TGTGCCAGCAGCTTGCGGGGTAATCAGCCCCAGCATTTT CASSLRGNQPQHF
TRBJ1-3 - - 15 TRBV5-1 TGCGCCAGCAGCTTAGGGGGGGCTACTGGAAACACCATATATTTT CASSLGGATGNTIYF
TRBJ2-3 - TRBD2 14 TRBV19 TGTGCCAGTAGTCTAGCGGGGTCGGCCGATACGCAGTATTTT CASSLAGSADTQYF
TRBJ1-2 - - 16 TRBV4-1 TGCGCCAGCAGCCATTTCCCGGGCAGGCGGGTGGGTGGCTACACCTTC CASSHFPGRRVGGYTF
TRBJ1-3 few TRBD1 17 TRBV4-2 TGTGCCAGCAGCGTGGACCCCAGGGGGCGTGCTGGAAACACCATATATTTT CASSVDPRGRAGNTIYF
TRBJ1-1 once - 15 TRBV4-1 TGCGCCAGCAGCCAAGAAGCGAACCCGAACACTGAAGCTTTCTTT CASSQEANPNTEAFF
TRBJ2-1 - TRBD2 13 TRBV5-4 TGTGCCAGCAGCTTAACTAGCGACAATGAGCAGTTCTTC CASSLTSDNEQFF
TRBJ2-3 - TRBD2 17 TRBV7-3 TGTGCCAGCAGCTCCGGACTAGCGGGGGGGCAAGGCGGAGGGCAGTATTTT CASSSGLAGGQGGGQYF
TRBJ1-1 - TRBD1 13 TRBV29-1 TGCAGCGTCACTACAGGCGGACAGGATGGGGCTTTCTTT CSVTTGGQDGAFF
TRBJ2-7 - - 15 TRBV29-1 TGCAGCGTTGAAGAGGGCGACAGGAGCTCCTACGAGCAGTACTTC CSVEEGDRSSYEQYF
TRBJ1-6 - TRBD1 15 TRBV10-3 TGTGCCATCAGGCCGGGACAGGCCCTCGGGTCACCCCTCCACTTT CAIRPGQALGSPLHF
TRBJ1-2 - TRBD1 17 TRBV27 TGTGCCAGCAGTCTGCTGTCGGACAGGAACTTTTTCTATGGCTACACCTTC CASSLLSDRNFFYGYTF
TRBJ2-7 - - 14 TRBV11-3 TGTGCCAGCAGCCCTCCTGGCAGGCAGGCGGAGCAGTACTTC CASSPPGRQAEQYF